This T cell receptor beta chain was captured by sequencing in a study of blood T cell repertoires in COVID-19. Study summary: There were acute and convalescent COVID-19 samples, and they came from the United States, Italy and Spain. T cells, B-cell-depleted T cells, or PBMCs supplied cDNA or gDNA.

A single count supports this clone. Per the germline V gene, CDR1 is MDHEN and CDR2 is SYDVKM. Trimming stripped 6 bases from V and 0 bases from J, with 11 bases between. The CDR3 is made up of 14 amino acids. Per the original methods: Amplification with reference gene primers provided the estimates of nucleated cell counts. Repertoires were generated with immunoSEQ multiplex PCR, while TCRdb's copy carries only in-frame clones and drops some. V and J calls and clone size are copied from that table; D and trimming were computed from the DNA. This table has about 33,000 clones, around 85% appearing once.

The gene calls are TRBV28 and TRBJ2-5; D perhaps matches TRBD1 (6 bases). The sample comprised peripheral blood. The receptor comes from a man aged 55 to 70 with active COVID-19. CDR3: CASSPGQYQETQYF. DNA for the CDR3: TGTGCCAGCAGCCCAGGACAGTACCAAGAGACCCAGTACTTC.